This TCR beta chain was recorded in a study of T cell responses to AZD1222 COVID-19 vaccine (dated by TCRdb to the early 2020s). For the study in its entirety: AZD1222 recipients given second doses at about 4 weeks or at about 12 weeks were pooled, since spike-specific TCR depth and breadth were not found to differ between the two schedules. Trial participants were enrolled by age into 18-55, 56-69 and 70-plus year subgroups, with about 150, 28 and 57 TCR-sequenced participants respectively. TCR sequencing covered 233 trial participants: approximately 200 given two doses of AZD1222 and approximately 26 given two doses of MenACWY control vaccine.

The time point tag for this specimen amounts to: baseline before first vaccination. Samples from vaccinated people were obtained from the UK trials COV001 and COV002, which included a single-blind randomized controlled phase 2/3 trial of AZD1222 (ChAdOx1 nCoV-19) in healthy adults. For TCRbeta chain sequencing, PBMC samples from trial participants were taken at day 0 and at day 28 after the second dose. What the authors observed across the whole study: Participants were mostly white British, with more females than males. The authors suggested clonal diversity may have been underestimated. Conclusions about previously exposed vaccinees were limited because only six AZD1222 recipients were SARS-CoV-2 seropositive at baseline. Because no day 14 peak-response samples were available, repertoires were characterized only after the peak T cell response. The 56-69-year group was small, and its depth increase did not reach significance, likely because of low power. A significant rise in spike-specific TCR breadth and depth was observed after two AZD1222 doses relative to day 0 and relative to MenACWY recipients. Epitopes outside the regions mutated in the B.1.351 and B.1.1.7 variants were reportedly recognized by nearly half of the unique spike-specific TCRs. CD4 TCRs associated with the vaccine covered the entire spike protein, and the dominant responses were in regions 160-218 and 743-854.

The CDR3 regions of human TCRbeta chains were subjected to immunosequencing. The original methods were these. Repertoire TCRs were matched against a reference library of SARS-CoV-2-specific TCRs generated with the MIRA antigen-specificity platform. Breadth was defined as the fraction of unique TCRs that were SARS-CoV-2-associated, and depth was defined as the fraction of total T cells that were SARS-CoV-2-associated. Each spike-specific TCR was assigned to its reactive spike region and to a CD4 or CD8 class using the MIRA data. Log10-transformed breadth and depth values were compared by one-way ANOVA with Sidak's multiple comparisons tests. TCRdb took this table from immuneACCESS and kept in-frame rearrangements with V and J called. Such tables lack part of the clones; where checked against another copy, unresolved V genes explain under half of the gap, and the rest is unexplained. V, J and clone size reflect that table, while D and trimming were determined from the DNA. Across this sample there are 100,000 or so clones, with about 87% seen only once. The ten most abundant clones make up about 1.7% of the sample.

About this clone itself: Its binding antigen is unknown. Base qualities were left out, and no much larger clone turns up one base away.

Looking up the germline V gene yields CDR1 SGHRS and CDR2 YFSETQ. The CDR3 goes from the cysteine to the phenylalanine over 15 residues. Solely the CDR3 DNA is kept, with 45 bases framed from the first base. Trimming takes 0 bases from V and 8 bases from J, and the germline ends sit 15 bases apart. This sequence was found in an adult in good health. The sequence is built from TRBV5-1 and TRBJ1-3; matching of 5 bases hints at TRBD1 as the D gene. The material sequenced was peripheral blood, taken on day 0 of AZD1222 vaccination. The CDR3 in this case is CASSLGQLPGDTIYF. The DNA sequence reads TGCGCCAGCAGCTTGGGACAGCTTCCCGGAGACACCATATATTTT.